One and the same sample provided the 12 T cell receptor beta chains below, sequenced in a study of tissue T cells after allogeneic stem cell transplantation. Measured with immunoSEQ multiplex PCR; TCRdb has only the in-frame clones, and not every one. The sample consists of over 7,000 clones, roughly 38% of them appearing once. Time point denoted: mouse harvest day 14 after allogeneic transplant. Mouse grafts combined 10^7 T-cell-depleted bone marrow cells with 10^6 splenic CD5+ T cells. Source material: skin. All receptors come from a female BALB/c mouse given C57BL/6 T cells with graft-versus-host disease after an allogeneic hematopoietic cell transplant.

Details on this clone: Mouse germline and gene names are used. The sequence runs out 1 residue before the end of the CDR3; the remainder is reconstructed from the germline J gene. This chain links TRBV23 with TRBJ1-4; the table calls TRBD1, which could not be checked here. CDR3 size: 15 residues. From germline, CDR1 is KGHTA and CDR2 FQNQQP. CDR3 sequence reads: CSSSRTGDPNERLFF. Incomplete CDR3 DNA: TGCTCCAGCAGTCGAACAGGGGACCCCAACGAAAGATTATTT.

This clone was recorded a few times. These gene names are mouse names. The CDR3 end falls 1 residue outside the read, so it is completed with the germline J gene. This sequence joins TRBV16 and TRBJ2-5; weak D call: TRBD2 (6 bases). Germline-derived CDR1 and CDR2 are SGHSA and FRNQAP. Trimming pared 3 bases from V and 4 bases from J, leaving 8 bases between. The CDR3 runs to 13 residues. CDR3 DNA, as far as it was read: TGTGCAAGCAGCTTTCTGGGGAAAGACACCCAGTAC. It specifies CASSFLGKDTQY. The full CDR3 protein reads CASSFLGKDTQYF. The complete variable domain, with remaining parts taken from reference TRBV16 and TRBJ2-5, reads NAGVIQTPRHKVTGKGQEATLWCEPISGHSAVFWYRQTIVQGLEFLTYFRNQAPIDDSGMPKERFSAQMPNQSHSTLKIQSTQPQDSAVYLCASSFLGKDTQYFGPGTRLLVL.

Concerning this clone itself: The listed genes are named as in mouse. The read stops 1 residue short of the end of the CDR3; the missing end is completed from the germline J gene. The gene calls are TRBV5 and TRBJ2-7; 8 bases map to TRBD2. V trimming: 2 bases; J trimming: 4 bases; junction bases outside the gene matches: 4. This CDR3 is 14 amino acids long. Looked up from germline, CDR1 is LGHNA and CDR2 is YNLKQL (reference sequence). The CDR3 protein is CASSQLGGAYEQYF. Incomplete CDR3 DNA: TGTGCCAGCAGCCAACTGGGGGGCGCTTATGAACAGTAC.

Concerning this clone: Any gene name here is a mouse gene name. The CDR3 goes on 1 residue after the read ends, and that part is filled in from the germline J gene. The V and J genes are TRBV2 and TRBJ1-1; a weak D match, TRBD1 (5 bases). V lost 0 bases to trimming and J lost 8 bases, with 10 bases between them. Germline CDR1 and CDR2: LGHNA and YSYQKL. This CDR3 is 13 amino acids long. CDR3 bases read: TGTGCCAGCAGCCAAGAGGGGGGGTGGGAAGTCTTC. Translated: CASSQEGGWEVF. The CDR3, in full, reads CASSQEGGWEVFF. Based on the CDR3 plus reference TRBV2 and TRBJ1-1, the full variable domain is DPKIIQKPKYLVAVTGSEKILICEQYLGHNAMYWYRQSAKKPLEFMFSYSYQKLMDNQTASSRFQPQSSKKNHLDLQITALKPDDSATYFCASSQEGGWEVFFGKGTRLTVV.

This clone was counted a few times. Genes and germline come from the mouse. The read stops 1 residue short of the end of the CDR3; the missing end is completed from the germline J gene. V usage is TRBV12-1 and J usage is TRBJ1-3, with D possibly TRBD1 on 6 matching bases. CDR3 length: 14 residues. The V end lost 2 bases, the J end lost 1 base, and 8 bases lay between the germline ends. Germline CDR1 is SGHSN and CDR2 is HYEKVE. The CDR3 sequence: CASSRGQSGNTLYF. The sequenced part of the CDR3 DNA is TGTGCCAGCTCTCGGGGACAATCTGGAAATACGCTCTAT.

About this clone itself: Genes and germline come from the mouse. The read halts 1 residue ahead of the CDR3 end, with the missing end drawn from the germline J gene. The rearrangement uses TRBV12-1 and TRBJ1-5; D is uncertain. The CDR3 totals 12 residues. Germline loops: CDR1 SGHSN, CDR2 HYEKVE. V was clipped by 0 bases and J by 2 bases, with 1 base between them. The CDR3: CASSLHNQAPLF. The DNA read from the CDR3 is TGTGCCAGCTCTCTCCACAACCAGGCTCCGCTT.

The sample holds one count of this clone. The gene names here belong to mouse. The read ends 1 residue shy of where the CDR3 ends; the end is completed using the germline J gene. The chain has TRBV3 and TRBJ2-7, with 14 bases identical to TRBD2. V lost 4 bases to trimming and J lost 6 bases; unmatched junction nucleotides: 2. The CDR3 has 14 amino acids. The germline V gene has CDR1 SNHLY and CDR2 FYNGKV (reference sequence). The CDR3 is CASSSGLGGPEQYF. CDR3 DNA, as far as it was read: TGTGCCAGCAGCTCGGGACTGGGGGGGCCTGAACAGTAC.

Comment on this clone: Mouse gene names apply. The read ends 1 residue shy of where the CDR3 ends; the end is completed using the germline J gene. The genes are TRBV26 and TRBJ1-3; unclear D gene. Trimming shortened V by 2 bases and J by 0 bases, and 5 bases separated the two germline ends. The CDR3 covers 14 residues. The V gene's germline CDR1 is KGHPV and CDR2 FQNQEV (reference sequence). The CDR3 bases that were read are TGTGCCAGCAGTCTGCAGAGTTCTGGAAATACGCTCTAT. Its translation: CASSLQSSGNTLY. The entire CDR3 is CASSLQSSGNTLYF.

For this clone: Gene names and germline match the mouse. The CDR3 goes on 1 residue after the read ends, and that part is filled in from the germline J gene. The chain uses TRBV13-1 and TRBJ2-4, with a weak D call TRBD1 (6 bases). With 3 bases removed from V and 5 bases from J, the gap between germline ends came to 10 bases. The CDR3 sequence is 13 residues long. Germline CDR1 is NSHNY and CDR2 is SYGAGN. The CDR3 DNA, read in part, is TGTGCCAGCAGTGTCCGGGACACAAACACCTTGTAC. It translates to CASSVRDTNTLY. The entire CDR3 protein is CASSVRDTNTLYF.

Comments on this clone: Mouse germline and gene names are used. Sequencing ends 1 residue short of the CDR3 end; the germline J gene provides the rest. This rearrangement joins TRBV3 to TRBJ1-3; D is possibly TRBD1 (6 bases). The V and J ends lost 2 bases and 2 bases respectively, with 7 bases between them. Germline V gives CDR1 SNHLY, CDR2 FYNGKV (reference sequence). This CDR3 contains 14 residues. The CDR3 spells CASSLRGAGNTLYF. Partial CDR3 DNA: TGTGCCAGCAGCTTAAGGGGGGCTGGAAATACGCTCTAT.

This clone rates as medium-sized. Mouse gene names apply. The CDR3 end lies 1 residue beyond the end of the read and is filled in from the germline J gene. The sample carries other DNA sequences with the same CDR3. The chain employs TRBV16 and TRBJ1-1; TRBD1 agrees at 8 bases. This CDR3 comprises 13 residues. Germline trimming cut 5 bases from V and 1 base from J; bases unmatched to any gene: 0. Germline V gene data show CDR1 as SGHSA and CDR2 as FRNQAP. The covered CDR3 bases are TGTGCAAGCAGCCAGGGGGCGAACACAGAAGTCTTC. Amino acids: CASSQGANTEVF. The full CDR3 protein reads CASSQGANTEVFF.

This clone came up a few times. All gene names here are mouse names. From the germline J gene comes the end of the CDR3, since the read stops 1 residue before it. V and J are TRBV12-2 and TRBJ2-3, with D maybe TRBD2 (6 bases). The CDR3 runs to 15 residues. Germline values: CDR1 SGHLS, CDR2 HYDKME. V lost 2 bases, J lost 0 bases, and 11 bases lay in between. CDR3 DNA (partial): TGTGCCAGCTCTCCCGACTGGACTAGTGCAGAAACGCTGTAT. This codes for CASSPDWTSAETLY. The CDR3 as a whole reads CASSPDWTSAETLYF.